This T cell receptor (beta chain) was recorded in a study of naive and memory T cell subsets. Findings and caveats of the study: Clonotypes are single alpha or beta chains, not paired receptors. Possibly reflecting memory cells re-expressing CD45RA, a few larger clonotypes occurred in naive repertoires, especially CD8.

The germline gives CDR1 SGHDN, CDR2 FVKESK. Trimming cost V 5 bases and J 2 bases; bases outside gene matches: 7. The CDR3 sequence is 15 residues long. This clonotype was detected ten times or more. Its specificity is not known. Both TRBC1 and TRBC2 were covered by a beta constant-region primer of two equimolar oligonucleotides. The ligated cDNA underwent four PCR rounds using SP2 and nested alpha and beta constant-region primers. MiXCR, run by TCRdb on the UMI-ligation and nested PCR reads, gives a single entry per CDR3 protein. The table shows 150,000 or so distinct CDR3 sequences, with 22% occurring only once. CMV status came from CD4+ T cell IFNgamma after overnight CMV lysate stimulation of fresh PBMCs. Cells stained for CD3, CD4, CD8, CD45RA and CD27 were sorted into four subsets.

The chain carries TRBV14 and TRBJ2-5; TRBD2 agrees at 8 bases. The sample was naive CD4+ T cells from blood. The TCR sequence derives from a human donor in good health. The CDR3 DNA reads as TGTGCCAGCAGCTCTCTCGCGGGAGGTCAAGAGACCCAGTACTTC. The encoded protein is CASSSLAGGQETQYF.